These 27 T cell receptor beta chains were sequenced from one sample in a study of identical twins. TCRdb processed the 5' RACE reads anew with MiXCR; each CDR3 protein has one entry. The sample contains approximately 230,000 distinct CDR3 sequences, over 11% of which appear only once. Input material: memory (CD45RO+) T cells sorted from blood. These TCRs come from a woman aged 18-29 years in good health.

This clonotype was counted only a few times. This chain joins TRBV7-2 and TRBJ2-7; possibly TRBD1 for D (6 bases). V was trimmed by 0 bases and J by 2 bases, leaving 14 bases between them. Germline V gives CDR1 SGHTA, CDR2 FQGNSA. This CDR3 is 16 amino acids long. CDR3 DNA: TGTGCCAGCAGCTTAGCTTCGGGACACCCGCCCTACGAGCAGTACTTC. It codes for CASSLASGHPPYEQYF. The full variable domain, completed using reference TRBV7-2 and TRBJ2-7, is GAGVSQSPSNKVTEKGKDVELRCDPISGHTALYWYRQSLGQGLEFLIYFQGNSAPDKSGLPSDRFSAERTGGSVSTLTIQRTQQEDSAVYLCASSLASGHPPYEQYFGPGTRLTVT.

There are a few counts of this clonotype. The rearrangement joins TRBV7-2 to TRBJ2-7, with D uncertain. The CDR3 runs 15 residues. V was pared by 0 bases and J by 0 bases, with 9 bases between. Germline loops: CDR1 SGHTA, CDR2 FQGNSA. CDR3 protein: CASSLAAWSSYEQYF. For the CDR3, the DNA is TGTGCCAGCAGCTTAGCGGCCTGGAGCTCCTACGAGCAGTACTTC.

V is TRBV20-1 and J is TRBJ1-2; maybe TRBD1 (6 bases). CDR3 length: 12 amino acids. Trimming pared 6 bases from V and 7 bases from J, leaving 15 bases between. Germline V gives CDR1 DFQATT, CDR2 SNEGSKA (reference sequence). CDR3 sequence (DNA): TGCAGTGCCCCAACAGGGCCCCGTGGCTACACCTTC. Protein product: CSAPTGPRGYTF.

Ten or more counts support this clonotype. The chain is built from TRBV15 and TRBJ2-5; 9 bases align to TRBD2. Germline assignment: CDR1 LNHNV and CDR2 YYDKDF (reference sequence). The V gene end was trimmed by 2 bases and the J gene end by 4 bases; junction bases not matched to a gene: 2. CDR3 size: 14 residues. CDR3 sequence reads: CATSRKLAGETQYF. CDR3 nucleotide sequence: TGTGCCACCAGCAGAAAACTAGCGGGAGAGACCCAGTACTTC.

The chain couples TRBV25-1 to TRBJ2-1; possibly TRBD1 or TRBD2 for D (5 bases each). Germline assignment: CDR1 MGHDK and CDR2 SYGVNS. The CDR3 extends over 15 amino acids. Trimming pared 6 bases from V and 8 bases from J, leaving 20 bases between. The CDR3 nucleotides read TGTGCCAGCAGGGGGGACGGCCTAGGGGAGTATGAGCAGTTCTTC. It translates to CASRGDGLGEYEQFF.

The chain carries TRBV20-1 and TRBJ2-7, with TRBD2 as a possible D gene (6 bases). CDR1 is DFQATT, CDR2 SNEGSKA, per germline (reference sequence). The CDR3 spans 14 residues. V lost 5 bases and J lost 0, with 14 bases in between. The chain's CDR3 is CSAWDSGSSYEQYF. The CDR3, as DNA: TGCAGTGCTTGGGACTCCGGGAGCTCCTACGAGCAGTACTTC.

The V and J genes are TRBV29-1 and TRBJ2-7, with 9 bases that match TRBD2. Germline loops: CDR1 SQVTM, CDR2 ANQGSEA. The CDR3 sequence is 14 residues long. V gave up 6 bases and J gave up 2 bases; unmatched junction bases: 8. The CDR3 reads CSVVWTSATYEQYF. The CDR3 nucleotides read TGCAGCGTCGTCTGGACTAGCGCCACCTACGAGCAGTACTTC.

The chain links TRBV10-2 to TRBJ2-3, with a weak D call TRBD1 (5 bases). The CDR3 spans 16 residues. Trimming cost V 3 bases and J 4 bases, with 17 bases left between them. Germline lookup yields CDR1 WSHSY and CDR2 SAAADI. The CDR3 reads CASSEWIAQGADTQYF. CDR3 nucleotides: TGCGCCAGCAGTGAATGGATAGCCCAAGGGGCAGATACGCAGTATTTT.

This clonotype was seen only a few times. The chain couples TRBV5-6 to TRBJ1-5, with D maybe TRBD1 (6 bases). V shed 2 bases and J shed 2 bases, with 14 bases lying between them. Germline V gene data show CDR1 as SGHDT and CDR2 as YYEEEE. The CDR3 spans 16 residues. The CDR3 is CASSLWGRRGNQPQHF. As DNA, the CDR3 is TGTGCCAGCAGCTTATGGGGGCGGAGGGGCAATCAGCCCCAGCATTTT.

This chain uses TRBV20-1 with TRBJ2-2; TRBD2 agrees at 10 bases. The germline V gene encodes CDR1 DFQATT and CDR2 SNEGSKA (reference sequence). The V segment lost 5 bases and the J segment 5 bases; nucleotides outside the gene matches: 8. The CDR3 consists of 15 residues. CDR3 bases: TGCAGTGCTCGCCCGGGACTAGCGTTAACCGGGGAGCTGTTTTTT. Translation: CSARPGLALTGELFF.

V and J are TRBV10-1 and TRBJ2-3; 9 nucleotides match TRBD1. This CDR3 has 14 amino acids. Trimming cost V 8 bases and J 5 bases; bases outside gene matches: 8. Germline V gene sequence: CDR1 WNHNN, CDR2 SYGVQD (reference sequence). CDR3 region: CASSDRGRLDTQYF. The DNA for the CDR3 is TGCGCCAGCTCGGACAGGGGACGGTTAGATACGCAGTATTTT.

The chain uses TRBV20-1 and TRBJ2-1, with D unclear. From germline, CDR1 is DFQATT and CDR2 SNEGSKA (reference sequence). This CDR3 is 14 amino acids long. Trimming stripped 0 bases from V and 6 bases from J, with 12 bases between. The CDR3 sequence: CSARDETEINEQFF. The CDR3 DNA follows: TGCAGTGCTAGAGATGAGACGGAAATCAATGAGCAGTTCTTC.

V usage is TRBV5-1 and J usage is TRBJ2-2; no firm D call. V shed 6 bases and J shed 7 bases, with 19 bases lying between them. The CDR3 runs 15 residues. Germline lookup yields CDR1 SGHRS and CDR2 YFSETQ. The CDR3 DNA is TGCGCCAGCACGGTGATGGGGAACAAAAACGGGGAGCTGTTTTTT. Its protein is CASTVMGNKNGELFF.

There are a few counts of this clonotype. The chain couples TRBV25-1 to TRBJ2-7; 8 bases match TRBD1. The CDR3 is made up of 13 amino acids. Germline V CDR1 and CDR2: MGHDK, SYGVNS. J lost 5 bases, V lost 4 bases, and 4 bases had no gene match. The CDR3 DNA is TGTGCCAGCAGTGGTCCAGGGGGCCACGAGCAGTACTTC. Its protein is CASSGPGGHEQYF.

J is TRBJ2-7 and V is TRBV3-1, with 8 bases aligning to TRBD1. Germline trimming cut 5 bases from V and 3 bases from J; bases unmatched to any gene: 6. Germline values: CDR1 LGHDT, CDR2 YNNKEL (reference sequence). This CDR3 has 14 residues. The CDR3 spells CASSYPGGGYEQYF. As DNA, the CDR3 is TGTGCCAGCAGCTACCCAGGGGGCGGCTACGAGCAGTACTTC.

This chain joins TRBV20-1 and TRBJ2-6, with a weak D call TRBD2 (5 bases). Germline assignment: CDR1 DFQATT and CDR2 SNEGSKA (reference sequence). The CDR3 extends over 14 amino acids. The V end lost 4 bases, the J end lost 2 bases, and 9 bases lay between the germline ends. DNA of the CDR3: TGCAGTGCTAAGGTCGGGGCTGGGGCCAACGTCCTGACTTTC. Protein sequence: CSAKVGAGANVLTF.

This clonotype was observed a few times. The rearrangement joins TRBV9 to TRBJ1-3, with a possible D match to TRBD1 (5 bases). V dropped 3 bases and J dropped 9 bases, with 10 bases sitting between them. The CDR3 spans 12 residues. The germline V gene encodes CDR1 SGDLS and CDR2 YYNGEE. The CDR3 spells CASSAQGGTIYF. The DNA for the CDR3 is TGTGCCAGCAGCGCGCAGGGAGGCACCATATATTTT.

The chain recombines TRBV20-1 with TRBJ2-7, with 8 bases matching TRBD1. The germline CDR1 and CDR2 sequences are DFQATT and SNEGSKA (reference sequence). The CDR3 consists of 12 residues. The trim removed 0 bases at V and 9 bases at J, leaving 4 bases unmatched. CDR3 sequence: CSARETGTGQYF. For the CDR3, the DNA is TGCAGTGCTAGAGAAACCGGGACAGGGCAGTACTTC.

The chain combines TRBV20-1 with TRBJ2-7; 10 bases align to TRBD2. The CDR3 extends over 15 amino acids. V shed 1 base, J shed 3 bases, and the junction held 6 bases outside the gene matches. Germline CDR1 and CDR2: DFQATT and SNEGSKA (reference sequence). For the CDR3, the DNA is TGCAGTGCTAGAGCCCAAGCGGGAGGGTTCTACGAGCAGTACTTC. Translation: CSARAQAGGFYEQYF.

This clonotype was observed many times. CDR3 sequence: CASSYSTEAFF. In DNA, the CDR3 is TGTGCCAGCAGTTATAGCACTGAAGCTTTCTTT. The rearrangement joins TRBV12-3 or TRBV12-4 to TRBJ1-1; D is uncertain. Trimming removed 4 bases at V and 4 bases at J, with 4 bases between. The CDR3 covers 11 residues.

V gene TRBV28 combines with J gene TRBJ2-7; D ambiguous. Germline CDR1 MDHEN, CDR2 SYDVKM. The CDR3 has 12 amino acids. V was trimmed by 1 base and J by 3 bases, leaving 4 bases between them. The CDR3 protein is CASSLFGYEQYF. The CDR3, as DNA: TGTGCCAGCAGTTTATTCGGCTACGAGCAGTACTTC.

The gene calls are TRBV6-2 or TRBV6-3 and TRBJ2-7, with 11 bases that match TRBD2. J gave up 2 bases and V 7 bases, and 7 bases lay outside the gene matches. The V gene's germline CDR1 is MNHEY and CDR2 SVGEGT. The CDR3 sequence is 15 residues long. Written as DNA, the CDR3 is TGTGCCAGCACCCTCCTAGCGGGGGGAACCTACGAGCAGTACTTC. It translates to CASTLLAGGTYEQYF.

The CDR3 DNA sequence: TGCAGTGCTTCACTCCTAGCGGGAGTTAGTAATGAGCAGTTCTTC. Encoded protein: CSASLLAGVSNEQFF. V and J are TRBV20-1 and TRBJ2-1, with 10 bases matching TRBD2. From germline, CDR1 is DFQATT and CDR2 SNEGSKA (reference sequence). Trimming took 5 bases from V and 7 from J; bases not matched to a gene: 11. The CDR3 contains 15 residues.

This clonotype was observed a handful of times. The chain combines TRBV11-3 with TRBJ2-5; 7 bases align to TRBD2. The CDR3 length is 15 residues. The germline V gene has CDR1 SGHNT and CDR2 YENEEA. Trimming cost V 4 bases and J 4 bases; bases outside gene matches: 9. The CDR3 DNA follows: TGTGCCAGCAGCTCCGGATCGGGAGGTGGAGAGACCCAGTACTTC. Its protein product is CASSSGSGGGETQYF.

This clonotype was observed at least ten times. This chain connects TRBV20-1 to TRBJ2-7, with 10 bases aligning to TRBD1. CDR3 length equals 13 residues. Germline V gene data show CDR1 as DFQATT and CDR2 as SNEGSKA (reference sequence). The ends lost 5 bases at V and 3 bases at J; junction bases unmatched: 4. In nucleotides, the CDR3 is TGCAGTGCTGGCCGGGACAGGGGCTACGAGCAGTACTTC. It codes for CSAGRDRGYEQYF.

V usage is TRBV5-1 and J usage is TRBJ1-2; the D gene is possibly TRBD1 (6 bases). V dropped 4 bases and J dropped 7 bases, with 14 bases sitting between them. The CDR3 is 13 residues long. CDR1 is SGHRS and CDR2 is YFSETQ in the germline V gene. CDR3: CASSGTGPGGYTF. DNA of the CDR3: TGCGCCAGCAGCGGAACAGGGCCCGGTGGCTACACCTTC.

Many counts were recorded for this clonotype. The chain combines TRBV29-1 with TRBJ1-1; D not certain. The CDR3 length is 14 residues. CDR1 and CDR2 (germline): SQVTM, ANQGSEA. Trimming took off 0 bases at V and 3 bases at J, with 11 bases between the two ends. The CDR3 reads CSVEETIGHTEAFF. CDR3 sequence (DNA): TGCAGCGTTGAAGAGACAATCGGGCACACTGAAGCTTTCTTT.